The rows below give T cell receptor beta chains drawn from one sample of a study of naive and memory T cell subsets. TCRdb re-derived calls from the UMI-ligation and nested PCR reads in MiXCR, one entry per CDR3 protein. The data contain around 140,000 distinct CDR3 sequences, 22% of them singletons. The specimen sequenced was naive CD4+ T cells from blood. All receptors derive from a human donor in good health. Both conserved end residues are part of each CDR3. The order of the fields is J gene, clone size, D gene, V gene, CDR3 protein, CDR3 DNA. A D gene is named only where the DNA matches it firmly. Not all rows give a size; the values are once, few, many and, for expanded clones, a class.

>TRBJ1-1|few|.|TRBV29-1
CSVGIQGRTEAFF
TGCAGCGTTGGGATCCAGGGGCGCACTGAAGCTTTCTTT
>TRBJ2-7|.|TRBD2|TRBV20-1
CSARDSGSHPYEQYF
TGCAGTGCTAGAGATAGCGGGAGTCATCCCTACGAGCAGTACTTC
>TRBJ1-2|few|.|TRBV19
CASSLRTVNYGYTF
TGTGCCAGTAGTCTGCGGACGGTGAACTATGGCTACACCTTC
>TRBJ2-3|.|TRBD2|TRBV5-1
CASSPGLAGGGATDTQYF
TGCGCCAGCAGCCCAGGACTAGCGGGAGGAGGGGCCACAGATACGCAGTATTTT
>TRBJ2-2|.|TRBD1|TRBV6-2/TRBV6-3
CASSRIGQGRTGELFF
TGTGCCAGCAGCAGGATCGGACAGGGTCGGACCGGGGAGCTGTTTTTT
>TRBJ2-7|.|.|TRBV5-1
CASSLFNEQYF
TGCGCCAGCAGCCTGTTTAACGAGCAGTACTTC
>TRBJ1-1|.|.|TRBV7-2
CASSSRGFTEAFF
TGTGCCAGCAGCTCCAGGGGTTTTACTGAAGCTTTCTTT
>TRBJ2-7|many|TRBD1|TRBV3-1
CASSVLPGQGAYEQYF
TGTGCCAGCAGTGTCCTTCCGGGACAGGGGGCTTACGAGCAGTACTTC
>TRBJ2-3|.|.|TRBV4-3
CASSQESGVRADTQYF
TGCGCCAGCAGCCAAGAATCGGGGGTACGCGCAGATACGCAGTATTTT
>TRBJ2-5|few|.|TRBV5-1
CASSLTGKETQYF
TGCGCCAGCAGCTTGACGGGAAAAGAGACCCAGTACTTC
>TRBJ2-1|.|.|TRBV7-2
CASSITPRTNEQFF
TGTGCCAGCAGCATAACACCCCGAACGAATGAGCAGTTCTTC
>TRBJ2-5|many|.|TRBV12-3/TRBV12-4
CASSLTGVRETQYF
TGTGCCAGCAGTTTAACGGGAGTCCGGGAGACCCAGTACTTC
>TRBJ2-3|few|TRBD1|TRBV7-9
CASSNTGALTDTQYF
TGTGCCAGCAGCAACACAGGGGCTTTAACAGATACGCAGTATTTT
>TRBJ1-2|.|.|TRBV6-2/TRBV6-3
CASSYASGYTF
TGTGCCAGCAGTTACGCGAGCGGCTACACCTTC
>TRBJ2-2|.|TRBD2|TRBV5-5
CASSLVLGTSNTGELFF
TGTGCCAGCAGCTTGGTCCTAGGGACTAGTAACACCGGGGAGCTGTTTTTT
>TRBJ2-3|.|TRBD1|TRBV6-6
CASSSPRTGTEADTQYF
TGTGCCAGCAGTTCGCCCCGTACCGGGACAGAAGCAGATACGCAGTATTTT
>TRBJ2-3|.|.|TRBV7-8
CASSLDTSTDTQYF
TGTGCCAGCAGCTTAGATACTAGCACAGATACGCAGTATTTT
>TRBJ2-3|.|TRBD1|TRBV28
CAGRDRGTDTQYF
TGTGCCGGCCGGGACAGGGGGACAGATACGCAGTATTTT
>TRBJ1-1|.|.|TRBV29-1
CSAEWVVTEAFF
TGCAGCGCAGAATGGGTGGTTACTGAAGCTTTCTTT
>TRBJ1-1|many|.|TRBV7-6
CASRGYKNTEAFF
TGTGCCAGCAGAGGATACAAGAACACTGAAGCTTTCTTT
>TRBJ2-7|few|TRBD1|TRBV4-3
CASSQTGTGLYEQYF
TGCGCCAGCAGCCAAACCGGGACAGGGTTATACGAGCAGTACTTC
>TRBJ2-1|.|TRBD2|TRBV6-5
CASSYVAGSYNEQFF
TGTGCCAGCAGTTACGTAGCGGGGTCCTACAATGAGCAGTTCTTC
>TRBJ1-1|few|TRBD1|TRBV7-9
CASSYRTGATEAFF
TGTGCCAGCAGCTACCGTACAGGGGCCACTGAAGCTTTCTTT
>TRBJ2-1|.|TRBD2|TRBV14
CASSQDRGGRFF
TGTGCCAGCAGCCAAGATCGTGGCGGGAGGTTCTTC
>TRBJ2-5|few|.|TRBV28
CASSSRDWGGTQYF
TGTGCCAGCAGTTCCCGGGACTGGGGCGGGACCCAGTACTTC
>TRBJ2-7|.|TRBD1|TRBV5-1
CASSLWGQESYEQYF
TGCGCCAGCAGCTTGTGGGGACAGGAGTCCTACGAGCAGTACTTC
>TRBJ2-3|.|TRBD1|TRBV7-6
CASSPGQTTRTDTQYF
TGTGCCAGCAGCCCGGGACAGACAACTCGCACAGATACGCAGTATTTT
>TRBJ2-7|.|.|TRBV20-1
CSGKGPYEQYF
TGCAGTGGTAAGGGCCCCTACGAGCAGTACTTC
>TRBJ2-2|.|.|TRBV6-5
CASNQAGGELFF
TGTGCCAGCAACCAGGCTGGCGGGGAGCTGTTTTTT
>TRBJ1-5|few|.|TRBV6-2/TRBV6-3
CASGKKGRDQPQHF
TGTGCCAGCGGTAAGAAGGGACGGGATCAGCCCCAGCATTTT
>TRBJ2-1|many|TRBD2|TRBV29-1
CSVESGSHATEQFF
TGCAGCGTTGAAAGCGGGAGCCACGCTACGGAGCAGTTCTTC
>TRBJ2-3|many|.|TRBV29-1
CSVPKRGKSTDTQYF
TGCAGCGTCCCCAAACGGGGGAAGAGCACAGATACGCAGTATTTT
>TRBJ1-5|.|TRBD1|TRBV27
CASSLRTGHSNQPQHF
TGTGCCAGCAGTCTAAGGACAGGTCATAGCAATCAGCCCCAGCATTTT
>TRBJ2-5|.|.|TRBV10-3
CAISESLGSETQYF
TGTGCCATCAGTGAGTCGCTGGGATCGGAGACCCAGTACTTC
>TRBJ2-7|.|.|TRBV28
CASSSSDLMLREQYF
TGTGCCAGCAGTTCGAGCGACCTCATGTTGAGAGAGCAGTACTTC
>TRBJ2-5|.|TRBD1|TRBV6-6
CASSSSPQGTWETQYF
TGTGCCAGCAGTTCCTCCCCACAGGGGACGTGGGAGACCCAGTACTTC
>TRBJ1-2|few|.|TRBV5-1
CASSLVADTSNGYTF
TGCGCCAGCAGCTTGGTGGCCGATACCAGTAATGGCTACACCTTC
>TRBJ1-5|.|.|TRBV12-3/TRBV12-4
CASSLRRVNQPQHF
TGTGCCAGCAGTTTAAGACGAGTCAATCAGCCCCAGCATTTT
>TRBJ1-5|.|.|TRBV20-1
CSARDLLDQPQHF
TGCAGTGCGCGGGACCTCTTAGATCAGCCCCAGCATTTT
>TRBJ1-5|.|.|TRBV12-3/TRBV12-4
CASSSEGPSNQPQHF
TGTGCCAGCAGTTCTGAAGGCCCTAGCAATCAGCCCCAGCATTTT
>TRBJ2-1|few|TRBD2|TRBV4-3
CASSQVMTGGGGITYNEQFF
TGCGCCAGCAGCCAAGTCATGACGGGGGGAGGCGGGATTACCTACAATGAGCAGTTCTTC
>TRBJ2-6|few|TRBD2|TRBV18
CASSPVLAGASGANVLTF
TGTGCCAGCTCACCAGTTCTAGCGGGTGCCTCTGGGGCCAACGTCCTGACTTTC
>TRBJ2-1|few|TRBD2|TRBV7-9
CASSPGTSSFHEQFF
TGTGCCAGCAGCCCCGGGACTAGTTCCTTTCATGAGCAGTTCTTC
>TRBJ2-3|few|.|TRBV2
CASSESGVGRADTQYF
TGTGCCAGCAGTGAGTCTGGGGTAGGGCGAGCAGATACGCAGTATTTT
>TRBJ1-3|once|.|TRBV6-5
CASSITGSGNTIYF
TGTGCCAGCAGTATAACAGGGTCCGGAAACACCATATATTTT
>TRBJ1-3|many|.|TRBV29-1
CSVEKGTSGNTIYF
TGCAGCGTTGAAAAAGGGACCTCTGGAAACACCATATATTTT
>TRBJ1-1|few|.|TRBV7-3
CASSIQGWTEAFF
TGTGCCAGCAGCATACAGGGTTGGACTGAAGCTTTCTTT
>TRBJ2-1|once|TRBD2|TRBV11-2
CASRTSGIGNEQFF
TGTGCCAGCAGGACTAGCGGGATTGGAAATGAGCAGTTCTTC
>TRBJ2-2|few|TRBD1|TRBV18
CASSQGTGGIGELFF
TGTGCCAGCTCACAAGGGACAGGGGGCATCGGGGAGCTGTTTTTT
>TRBJ1-5|.|TRBD1|TRBV29-1
CSVRQGISQPQHF
TGCAGCGTTAGACAGGGTATAAGTCAGCCCCAGCATTTT
>TRBJ2-1|.|TRBD2|TRBV27
CASSRRLAGGVDEQFF
TGTGCCAGCAGCCGCCGTCTGGCGGGAGGCGTAGATGAGCAGTTCTTC
>TRBJ2-3|.|.|TRBV20-1
CSARDPLADTQYF
TGCAGTGCTAGAGATCCCCTAGCAGATACGCAGTATTTT
>TRBJ2-7|few|TRBD2|TRBV18
CASSPEGLAGRYEQYF
TGTGCCAGCTCACCCGAGGGACTAGCGGGGCGTTACGAGCAGTACTTC